One TCR beta chain is described in this entry. Antigen: not known. This sample is part of a study of cytomegalovirus exposure and HLA in healthy donors. Across the whole study: Tens of millions of unique TCRs from HLA-typed donors were held in an early release of data. Points from the study as a whole: Among the sequence variants, a highly shared cluster was likely an artifact of sequencing. Across donors, sequencing depth was assumed by presence/absence analyses to be roughly uniform. Among donors in an Asian-associated ancestry cluster, a later analysis reportedly found fewer N-insertions than the approximately 670-donor mean.

CDR1 is MNHEY and CDR2 is SVGAGI in the germline V gene. J lost 3 bases, V lost 2 bases, and 6 bases had no gene match. The CDR3 length is 15 residues. With 60 Vbeta and 13 Jbeta primers, the PCR was carried out. Sequenced by immunoSEQ multiplex PCR; TCRdb stores in-frame clones only, minus some. Of 150,000 to 250,000 clones listed, 79% are singletons. This receptor was obtained from a woman in her twenties or thirties in good health and CMV-seropositive. The specimen sequenced was PBMCs. This sequence joins TRBV6-5 and TRBJ2-5; 7 positions match TRBD2. The CDR3 sequence: CASSYDGTNKETQYF. CDR3 nucleotides: TGTGCCAGCAGTTACGACGGGACTAATAAAGAGACCCAGTACTTC.